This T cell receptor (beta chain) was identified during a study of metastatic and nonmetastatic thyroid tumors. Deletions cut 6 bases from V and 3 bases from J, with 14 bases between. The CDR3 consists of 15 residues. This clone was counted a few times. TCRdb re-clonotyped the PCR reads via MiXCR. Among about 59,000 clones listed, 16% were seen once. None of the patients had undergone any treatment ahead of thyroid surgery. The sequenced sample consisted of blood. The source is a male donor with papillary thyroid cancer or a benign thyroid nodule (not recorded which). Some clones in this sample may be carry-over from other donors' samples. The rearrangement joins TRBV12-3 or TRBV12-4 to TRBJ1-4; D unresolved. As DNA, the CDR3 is TGTGCCAGCAGATGGCTCGAAAACTCTAATGAAAAACTGTTTTTT. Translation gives CASRWLENSNEKLFF.